The entry that follows covers one T cell receptor beta chain sequence. Its antigen is not identified. The ends lost 4 bases at V and 9 bases at J; junction bases unmatched: 7. Per the germline V gene, CDR1 is DFQATT and CDR2 is SNEGSKA (reference sequence). The CDR3 is 15 amino acids. Using constant-segment primers, 5'RACE produced TCR alpha and TCR beta cDNA libraries carrying sample barcodes and UMIs. TCRdb independently ran MiXCR on the 5' RACE reads; one entry per CDR3 protein. Of about 250,000 distinct CDR3 sequences listed, roughly 15% were seen once; the top ten hold around 3.8%. This specimen belongs to a study of T-cell memory formation after mild COVID-19. The wider study: Each donor largely had its own TCR clusters. Study-wide points: Mainly CM and EM harbored the contracting CD4+ clones; mainly EMRA harbored the CD8+ ones. Clones that contracted from day 15 to 85 were balanced CD4/CD8, while later expanders leaned CD4+.

The clonotype was recovered from a man aged 18 to 29 who had mild COVID-19 (a few samples of this study predate the infection). Cell type and time point are not known. The sequenced sample was PBMCs or a T cell subset sorted from them (not recorded which). This rearrangement joins TRBV20-1 to TRBJ2-1, with TRBD2 matching 15 bases. Here the CDR3 reads CSAKDRTSGGGEQFF. In DNA form, the CDR3 reads TGCAGTGCTAAAGACAGGACTAGCGGGGGGGGTGAGCAGTTCTTC.